This T cell receptor (beta chain) was sequenced in a study of shared clonotypes between healthy human individuals. Study findings and constraints: Some clonotypes were shared by all four sorted-subset donors, while others were not shared. The non-shared ones had lower generation probabilities than the shared ones.

A note on this clone: Its antigen is unknown.

CD45RO+ cells were combined with CCR7-negative CD45RA+ TemRA cells to form CD8 memory. There are 14 residues in the CDR3. Germline V CDR1 and CDR2: SGHVS, FQNEAQ. The germline V and J ends were trimmed by 0 bases and 5 bases, with 8 bases remaining between them. The authors ran the assay at deep level. Repertoires were generated with immunoSEQ multiplex PCR, while TCRdb's copy carries only in-frame clones and drops some. The data show roughly 660,000 clones, less than 95% seen once. The receptor was derived from a man younger than 35 in good health. Some clones in this sample may be carry-over from other donors' samples. V is TRBV7-8 and J is TRBJ1-5; no clear D. Source material: memory CD8+ T cells from PBMCs. Subset meaning: CD45RO+ cells pooled with CCR7-negative TemRA cells. This CDR3 reads CASSLALLDQPQHF. Written as DNA, the CDR3 is TGTGCCAGCAGCTTAGCGTTGTTGGATCAGCCCCAGCATTTT.